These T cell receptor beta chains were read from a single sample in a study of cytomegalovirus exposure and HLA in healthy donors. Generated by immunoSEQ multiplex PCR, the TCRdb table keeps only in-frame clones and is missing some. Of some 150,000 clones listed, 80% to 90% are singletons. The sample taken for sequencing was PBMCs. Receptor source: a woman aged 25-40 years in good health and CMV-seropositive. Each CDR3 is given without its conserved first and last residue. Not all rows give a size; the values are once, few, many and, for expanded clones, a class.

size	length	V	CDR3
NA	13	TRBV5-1	ASSLRQGGTDTQY
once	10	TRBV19	ATKGLPYGYT
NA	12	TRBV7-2	ASSRWTGPYEQY
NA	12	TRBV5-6	ASSFLTGGEKLF
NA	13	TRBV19	ASSIKSGTKRPLH
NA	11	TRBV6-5	ASSYSKGRGAF
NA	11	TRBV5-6	ASSRPSGDGYT
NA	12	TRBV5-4	ASSYGQGVDGRY
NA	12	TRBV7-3	ASSLRGGYNEQF
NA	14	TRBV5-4	ASSSPVRGSTDTQY
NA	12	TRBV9	ASSLGAGQETQY
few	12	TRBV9	ASSVGGGNQPQH
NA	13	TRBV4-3	ASSQDFRELYGYT
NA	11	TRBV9	ASSVGELYEQY
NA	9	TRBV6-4	ASSDGAVQY